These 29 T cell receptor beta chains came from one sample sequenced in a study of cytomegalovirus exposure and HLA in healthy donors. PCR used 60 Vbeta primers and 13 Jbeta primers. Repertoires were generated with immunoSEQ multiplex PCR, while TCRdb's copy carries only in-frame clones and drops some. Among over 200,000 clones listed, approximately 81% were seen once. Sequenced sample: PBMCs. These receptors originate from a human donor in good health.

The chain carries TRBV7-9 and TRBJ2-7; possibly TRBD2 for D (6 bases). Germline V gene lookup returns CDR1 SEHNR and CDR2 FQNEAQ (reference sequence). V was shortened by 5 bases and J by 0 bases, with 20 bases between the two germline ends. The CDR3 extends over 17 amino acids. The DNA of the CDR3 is TGTGCCAGCAGCATACGGGACTTCTCCCAAGACTCCTACGAGCAGTACTTC. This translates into CASSIRDFSQDSYEQYF.

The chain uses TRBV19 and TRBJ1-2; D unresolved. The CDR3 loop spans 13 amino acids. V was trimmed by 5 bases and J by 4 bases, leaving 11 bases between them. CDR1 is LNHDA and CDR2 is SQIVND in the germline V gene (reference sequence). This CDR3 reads CASSEGSSYGYTF. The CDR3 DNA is TGTGCCAGTAGTGAGGGCAGTTCCTATGGCTACACCTTC.

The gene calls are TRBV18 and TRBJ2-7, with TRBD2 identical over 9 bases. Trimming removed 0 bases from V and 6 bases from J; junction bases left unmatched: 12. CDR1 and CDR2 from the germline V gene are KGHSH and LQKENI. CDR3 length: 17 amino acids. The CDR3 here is CASSPPRASGKGGEQYF. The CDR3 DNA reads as TGTGCCAGCTCACCACCTCGGGCTAGCGGGAAAGGCGGCGAGCAGTACTTC.

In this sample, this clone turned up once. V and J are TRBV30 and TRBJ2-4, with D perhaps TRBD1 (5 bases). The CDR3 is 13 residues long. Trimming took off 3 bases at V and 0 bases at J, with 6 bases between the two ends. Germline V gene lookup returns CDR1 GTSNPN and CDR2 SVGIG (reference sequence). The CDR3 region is CAWRGVAKNIQYF. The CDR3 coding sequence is TGTGCCTGGAGAGGGGTAGCCAAAAACATTCAGTACTTC.

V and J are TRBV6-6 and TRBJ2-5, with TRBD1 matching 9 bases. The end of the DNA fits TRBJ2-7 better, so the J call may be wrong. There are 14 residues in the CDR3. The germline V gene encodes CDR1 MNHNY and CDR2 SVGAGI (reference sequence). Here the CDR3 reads CASRDYRGPYEQYF. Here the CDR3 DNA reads TGTGCCAGCAGAGATTACAGGGGGCCCTACGAGCAGTACTTC.

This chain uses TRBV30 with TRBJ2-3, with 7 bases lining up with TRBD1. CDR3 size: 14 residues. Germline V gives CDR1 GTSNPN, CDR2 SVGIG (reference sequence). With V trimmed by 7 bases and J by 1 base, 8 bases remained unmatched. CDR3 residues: CALEIGGGTDTQYF. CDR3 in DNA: TGTGCCTTGGAAATAGGGGGCGGCACAGATACGCAGTATTTT.

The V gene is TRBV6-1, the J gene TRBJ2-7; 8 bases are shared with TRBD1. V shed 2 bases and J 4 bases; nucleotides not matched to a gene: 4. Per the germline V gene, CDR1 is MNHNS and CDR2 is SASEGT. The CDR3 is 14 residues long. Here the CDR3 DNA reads TGTGCCAGCAGTGAACAGGGGGCGAGGTACGAGCAGTACTTC. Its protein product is CASSEQGARYEQYF.

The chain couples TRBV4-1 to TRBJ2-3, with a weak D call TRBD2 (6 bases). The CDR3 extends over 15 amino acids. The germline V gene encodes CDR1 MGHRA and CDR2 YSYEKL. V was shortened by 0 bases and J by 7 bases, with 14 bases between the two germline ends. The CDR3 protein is CASSQDTGAFNTQYF. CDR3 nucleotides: TGCGCCAGCAGCCAAGACACGGGAGCCTTCAATACGCAGTATTTT.

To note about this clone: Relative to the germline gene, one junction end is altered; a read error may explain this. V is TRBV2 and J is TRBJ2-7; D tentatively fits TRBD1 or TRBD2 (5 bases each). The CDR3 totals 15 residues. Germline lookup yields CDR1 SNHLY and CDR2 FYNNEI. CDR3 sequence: CARSGAGIGFYEQYF. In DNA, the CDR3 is TGTGCCAGAAGTGGGGCGGGCATCGGGTTCTACGAGCAGTACTTC.

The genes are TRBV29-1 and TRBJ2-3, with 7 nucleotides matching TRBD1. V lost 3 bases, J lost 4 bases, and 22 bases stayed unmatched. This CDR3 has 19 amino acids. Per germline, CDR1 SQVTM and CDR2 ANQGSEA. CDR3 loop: CSVELRGPYIFPAPDTQYF. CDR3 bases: TGCAGCGTTGAGCTGAGGGGGCCCTACATCTTTCCGGCTCCAGATACGCAGTATTTT.

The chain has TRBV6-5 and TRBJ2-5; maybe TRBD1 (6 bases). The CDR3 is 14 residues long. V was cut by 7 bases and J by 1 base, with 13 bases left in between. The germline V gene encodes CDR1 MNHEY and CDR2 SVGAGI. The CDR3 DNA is TGTGCCAGCACCCCCGGGACACCCCAAGAGACCCAGTACTTC. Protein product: CASTPGTPQETQYF.

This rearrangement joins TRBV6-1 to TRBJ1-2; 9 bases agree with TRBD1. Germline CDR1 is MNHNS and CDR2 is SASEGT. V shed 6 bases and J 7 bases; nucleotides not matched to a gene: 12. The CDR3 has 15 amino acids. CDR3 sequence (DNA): TGTGCCAGCAGGGACCAACAGGGGGCTCGCACTGGCTACACCTTC. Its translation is CASRDQQGARTGYTF.

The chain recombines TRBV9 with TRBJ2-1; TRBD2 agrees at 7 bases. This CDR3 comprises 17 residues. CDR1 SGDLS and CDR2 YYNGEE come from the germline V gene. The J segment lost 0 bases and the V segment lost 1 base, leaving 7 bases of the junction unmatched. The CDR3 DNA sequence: TGTGCCAGCAGCGTAAAGAGCGGGATTAACTCCTACAATGAGCAGTTCTTC. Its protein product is CASSVKSGINSYNEQFF.

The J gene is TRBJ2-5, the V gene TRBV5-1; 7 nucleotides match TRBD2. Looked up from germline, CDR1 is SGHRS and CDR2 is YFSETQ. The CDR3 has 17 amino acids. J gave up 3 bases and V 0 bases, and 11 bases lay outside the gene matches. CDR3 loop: CASSLGAGASPKETQYF. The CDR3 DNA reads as TGCGCCAGCAGCTTGGGGGCGGGAGCGTCCCCAAAAGAGACCCAGTACTTC.

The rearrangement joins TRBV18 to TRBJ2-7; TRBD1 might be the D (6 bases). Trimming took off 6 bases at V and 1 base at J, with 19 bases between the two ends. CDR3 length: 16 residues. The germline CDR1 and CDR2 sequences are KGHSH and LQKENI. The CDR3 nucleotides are TGTGCCAGCTCTGCAACTCAGGGGCTTCTTTCCTACGAGCAGTACTTC. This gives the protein CASSATQGLLSYEQYF.

CDR3: CASSQGSVTYSYNEQFF. The CDR3 coding sequence is TGTGCCAGCAGCCAAGGGAGCGTGACTTACTCCTACAATGAGCAGTTCTTC. The chain couples TRBV4-2 to TRBJ2-1; D not resolved. Trimming took 1 base from V and 0 from J, leaving 13 bases between them. Looked up from germline, CDR1 is LGHNA and CDR2 is YNFKEQ. The CDR3 totals 17 residues.

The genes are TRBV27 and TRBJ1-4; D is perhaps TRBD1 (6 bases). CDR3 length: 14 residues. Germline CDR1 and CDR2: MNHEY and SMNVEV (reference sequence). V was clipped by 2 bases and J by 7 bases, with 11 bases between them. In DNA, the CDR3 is TGTGCCAGCAGTTTACGGGGGGGCGTTGAAAAACTGTTTTTT. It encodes CASSLRGGVEKLFF.

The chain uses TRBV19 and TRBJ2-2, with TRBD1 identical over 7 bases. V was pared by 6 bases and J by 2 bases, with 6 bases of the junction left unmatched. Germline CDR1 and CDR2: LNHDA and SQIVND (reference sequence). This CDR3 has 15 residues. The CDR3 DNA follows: TGTGCCAGTAGGGTCCGACAGGGCAACACCGGGGAGCTGTTTTTT. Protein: CASRVRQGNTGELFF.

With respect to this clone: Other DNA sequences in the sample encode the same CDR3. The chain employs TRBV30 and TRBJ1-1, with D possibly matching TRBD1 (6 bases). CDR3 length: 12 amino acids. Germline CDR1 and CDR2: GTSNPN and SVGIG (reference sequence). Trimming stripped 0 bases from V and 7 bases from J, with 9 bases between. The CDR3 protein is CAWSVLGGEAFF. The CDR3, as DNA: TGTGCCTGGAGTGTTTTAGGGGGTGAAGCTTTCTTT.

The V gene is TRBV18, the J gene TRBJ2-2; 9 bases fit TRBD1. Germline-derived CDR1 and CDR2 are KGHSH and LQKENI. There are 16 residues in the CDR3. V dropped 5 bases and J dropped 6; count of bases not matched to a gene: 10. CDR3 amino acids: CASSAAGTGFSGELFF. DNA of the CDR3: TGTGCCAGCTCAGCGGCCGGGACAGGGTTTTCCGGGGAGCTGTTTTTT.

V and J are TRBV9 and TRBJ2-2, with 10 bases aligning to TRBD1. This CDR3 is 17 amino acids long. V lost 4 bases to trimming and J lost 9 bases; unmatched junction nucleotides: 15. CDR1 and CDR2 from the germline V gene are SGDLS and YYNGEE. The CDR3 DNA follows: TGTGCCAGCAGCCCAACCTCCCTGGGACAGGGGTTGCGGGAGCTGTTTTTT. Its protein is CASSPTSLGQGLRELFF.

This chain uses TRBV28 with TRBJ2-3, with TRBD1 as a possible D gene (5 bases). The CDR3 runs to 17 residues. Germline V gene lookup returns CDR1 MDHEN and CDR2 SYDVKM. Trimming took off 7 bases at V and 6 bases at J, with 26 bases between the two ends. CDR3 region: CASTTPWAGSYLDTQYF. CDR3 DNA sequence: TGTGCCAGCACTACCCCTTGGGCAGGGTCCTATTTGGATACGCAGTATTTT.

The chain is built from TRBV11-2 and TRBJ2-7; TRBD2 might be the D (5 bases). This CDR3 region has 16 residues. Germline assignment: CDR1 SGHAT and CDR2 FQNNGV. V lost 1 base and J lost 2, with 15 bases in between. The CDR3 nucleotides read TGTGCCAGCAGCTTAGCCCCGGGCGGACTTACCTACGAGCAGTACTTC. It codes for CASSLAPGGLTYEQYF.

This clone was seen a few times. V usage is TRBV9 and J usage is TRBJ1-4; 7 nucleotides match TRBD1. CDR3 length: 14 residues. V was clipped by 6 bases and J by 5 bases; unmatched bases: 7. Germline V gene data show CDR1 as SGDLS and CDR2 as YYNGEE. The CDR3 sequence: CASTPGQRNEKLFF. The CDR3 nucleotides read TGTGCCAGCACCCCGGGACAGAGGAATGAAAAACTGTTTTTT.

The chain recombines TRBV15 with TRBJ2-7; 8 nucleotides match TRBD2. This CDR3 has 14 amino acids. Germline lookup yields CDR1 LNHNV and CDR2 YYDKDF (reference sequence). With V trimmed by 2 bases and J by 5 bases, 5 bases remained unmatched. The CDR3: CATSRSGSDDEQYF. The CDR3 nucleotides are TGTGCCACCAGCAGAAGCGGGAGCGACGACGAGCAGTACTTC.

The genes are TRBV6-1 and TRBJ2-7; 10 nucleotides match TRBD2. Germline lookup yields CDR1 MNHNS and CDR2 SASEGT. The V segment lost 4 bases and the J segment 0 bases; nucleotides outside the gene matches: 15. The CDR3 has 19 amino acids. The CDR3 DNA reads TGTGCCAGCAGTGGTAGACCCGGAGGGCTAGCGGGAGTCTCCTACGAGCAGTACTTC. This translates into CASSGRPGGLAGVSYEQYF.

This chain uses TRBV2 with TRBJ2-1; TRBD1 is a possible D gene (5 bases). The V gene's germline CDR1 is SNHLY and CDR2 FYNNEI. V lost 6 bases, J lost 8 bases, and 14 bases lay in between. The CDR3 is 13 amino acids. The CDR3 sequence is CASRGRVGDEQFF. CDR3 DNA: TGTGCCAGCAGGGGCAGGGTTGGGGATGAGCAGTTCTTC.

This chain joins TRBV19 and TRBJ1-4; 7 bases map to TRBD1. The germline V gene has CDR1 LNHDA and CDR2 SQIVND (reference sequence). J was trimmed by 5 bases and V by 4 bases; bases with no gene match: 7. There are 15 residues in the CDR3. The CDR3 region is CASSTGTANNEKLFF. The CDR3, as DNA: TGTGCCAGTAGTACCGGGACAGCGAACAATGAAAAACTGTTTTTT.

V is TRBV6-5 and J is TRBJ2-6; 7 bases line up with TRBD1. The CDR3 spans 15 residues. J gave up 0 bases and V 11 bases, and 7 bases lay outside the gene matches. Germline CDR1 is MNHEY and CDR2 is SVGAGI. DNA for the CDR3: TGTGCCGCACGGACAGGCGCCTCTGGGGCCAACGTCCTGACTTTC. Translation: CAARTGASGANVLTF.